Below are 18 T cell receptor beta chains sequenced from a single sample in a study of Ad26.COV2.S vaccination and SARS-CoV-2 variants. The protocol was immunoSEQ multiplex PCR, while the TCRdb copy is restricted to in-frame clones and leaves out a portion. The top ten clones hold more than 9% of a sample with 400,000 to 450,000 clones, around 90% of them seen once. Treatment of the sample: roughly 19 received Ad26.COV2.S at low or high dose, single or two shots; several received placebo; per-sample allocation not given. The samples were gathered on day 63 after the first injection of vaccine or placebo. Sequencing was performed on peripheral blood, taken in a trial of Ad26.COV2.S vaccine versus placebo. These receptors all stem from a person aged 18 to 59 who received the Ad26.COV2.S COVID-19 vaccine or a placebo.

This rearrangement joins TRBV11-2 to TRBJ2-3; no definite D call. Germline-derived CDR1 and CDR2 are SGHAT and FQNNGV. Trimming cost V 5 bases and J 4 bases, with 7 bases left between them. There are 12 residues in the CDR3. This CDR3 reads CASSPQADTQYF. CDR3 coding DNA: TGTGCCAGCAGCCCCCAGGCAGATACGCAGTATTTT.

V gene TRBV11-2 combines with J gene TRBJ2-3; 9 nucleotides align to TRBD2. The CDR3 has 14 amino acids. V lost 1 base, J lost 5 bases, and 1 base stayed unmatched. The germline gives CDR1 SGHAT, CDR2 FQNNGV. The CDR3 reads CASSLALAGDTQYF. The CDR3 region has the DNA TGTGCCAGCAGCTTAGCACTAGCGGGAGATACGCAGTATTTT.

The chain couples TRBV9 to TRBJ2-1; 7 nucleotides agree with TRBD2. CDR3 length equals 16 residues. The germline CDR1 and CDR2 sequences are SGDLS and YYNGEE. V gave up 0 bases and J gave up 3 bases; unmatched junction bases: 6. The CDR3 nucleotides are TGTGCCAGCAGCGTAGGGTCTAGCGGCTTCTACAATGAGCAGTTCTTC. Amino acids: CASSVGSSGFYNEQFF. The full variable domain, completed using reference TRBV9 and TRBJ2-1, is DSGVTQTPKHLITATGQRVTLRCSPRSGDLSVYWYQQSLDQGLQFLIQYYNGEERAKGNILERFSAQQFPDLHSELNLSSLELGDSALYFCASSVGSSGFYNEQFFGPGTRLTVL.

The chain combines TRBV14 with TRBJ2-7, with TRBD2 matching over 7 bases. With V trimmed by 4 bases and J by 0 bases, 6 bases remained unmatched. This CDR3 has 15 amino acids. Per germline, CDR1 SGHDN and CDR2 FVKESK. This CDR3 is CASSPFIAGSYEQYF. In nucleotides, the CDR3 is TGTGCCAGCAGCCCGTTTATAGCGGGCTCCTACGAGCAGTACTTC. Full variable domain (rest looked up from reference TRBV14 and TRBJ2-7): EAGVTQFPSHSVIEKGQTVTLRCDPISGHDNLYWYRRVMGKEIKFLLHFVKESKQDESGMPNNRFLAERTGGTYSTLKVQPAELEDSGVYFCASSPFIAGSYEQYFGPGTRLTVT.

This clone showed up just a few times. The CDR3 spells CASSLGVGSTDTQYF. Written as DNA, the CDR3 is TGTGCCAGCAGCTTAGGTGTGGGTAGCACAGATACGCAGTATTTT. The chain links TRBV11-3 to TRBJ2-3; no reliable D call. This CDR3 region has 15 residues. CDR1 SGHNT and CDR2 YENEEA come from the germline V gene. Trimming left V 1 base short and J 0 bases short, with 8 bases between. Variable domain in full (rest from reference TRBV11-3 and TRBJ2-3): EAGVVQSPRYKIIEKKQPVAFWCNPISGHNTLYWYLQNLGQGPELLIRYENEEAVDDSQLPKDRFSAERLKGVDSTLKIQPAELGDSAVYLCASSLGVGSTDTQYFGPGTRLTVL.

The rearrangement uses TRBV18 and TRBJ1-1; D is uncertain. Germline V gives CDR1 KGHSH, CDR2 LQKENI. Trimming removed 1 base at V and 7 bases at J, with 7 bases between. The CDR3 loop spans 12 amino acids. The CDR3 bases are TGTGCCAGCTCACCACGCGAGGATGAAGCTTTCTTT. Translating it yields CASSPREDEAFF. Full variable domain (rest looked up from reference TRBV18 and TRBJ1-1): NAGVMQNPRHLVRRRGQEARLRCSPMKGHSHVYWYRQLPEEGLKFMVYLQKENIIDESGMPKERFSAEFPKEGPSILRIQQVVRGDSAAYFCASSPREDEAFFGQGTRLTVV.

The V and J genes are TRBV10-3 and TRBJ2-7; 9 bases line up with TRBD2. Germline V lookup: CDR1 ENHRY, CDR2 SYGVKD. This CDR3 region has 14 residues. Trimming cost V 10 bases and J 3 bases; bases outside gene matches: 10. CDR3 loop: CATRYLAGYYEQYF. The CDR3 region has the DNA TGTGCCACCAGGTACCTAGCGGGATACTACGAGCAGTACTTC.

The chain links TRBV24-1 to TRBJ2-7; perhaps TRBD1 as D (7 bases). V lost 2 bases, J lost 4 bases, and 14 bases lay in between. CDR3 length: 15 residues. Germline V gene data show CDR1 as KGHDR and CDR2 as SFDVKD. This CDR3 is CATSDSGGNGYEQYF. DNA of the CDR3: TGTGCCACCAGTGATTCAGGGGGGAATGGTTACGAGCAGTACTTC.

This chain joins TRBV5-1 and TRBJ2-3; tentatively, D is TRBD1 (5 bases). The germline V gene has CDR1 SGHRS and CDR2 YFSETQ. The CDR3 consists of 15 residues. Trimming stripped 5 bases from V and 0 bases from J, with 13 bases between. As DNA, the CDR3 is TGCGCCAGCAGTTTAGACAGACGAAGCACAGATACGCAGTATTTT. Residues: CASSLDRRSTDTQYF.

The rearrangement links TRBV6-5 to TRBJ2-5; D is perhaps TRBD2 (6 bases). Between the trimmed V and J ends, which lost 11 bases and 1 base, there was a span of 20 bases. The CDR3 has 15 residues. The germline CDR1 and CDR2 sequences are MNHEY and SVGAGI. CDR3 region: CAALRGAISQETQYF. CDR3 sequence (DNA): TGTGCCGCGCTACGCGGGGCGATATCCCAAGAGACCCAGTACTTC.

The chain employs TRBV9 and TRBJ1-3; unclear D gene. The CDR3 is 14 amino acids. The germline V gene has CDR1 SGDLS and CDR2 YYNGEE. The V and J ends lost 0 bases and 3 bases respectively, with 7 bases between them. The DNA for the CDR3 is TGTGCCAGCAGCGTAGTAGGAAATGGAAACACCATATATTTT. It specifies CASSVVGNGNTIYF.

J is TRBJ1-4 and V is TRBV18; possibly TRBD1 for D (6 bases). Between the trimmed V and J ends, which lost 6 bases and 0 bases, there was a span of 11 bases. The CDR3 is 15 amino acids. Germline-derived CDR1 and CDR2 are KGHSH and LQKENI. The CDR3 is CASSQRQATNEKLFF. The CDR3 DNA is TGTGCCAGCTCTCAGAGACAGGCAACTAATGAAAAACTGTTTTTT.

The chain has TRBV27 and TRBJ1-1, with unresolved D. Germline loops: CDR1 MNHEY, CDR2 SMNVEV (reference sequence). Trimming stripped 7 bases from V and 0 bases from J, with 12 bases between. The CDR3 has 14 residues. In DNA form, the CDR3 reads TGTGCCAGCACCTCGTACGGGGTGAACACTGAAGCTTTCTTT. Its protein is CASTSYGVNTEAFF.

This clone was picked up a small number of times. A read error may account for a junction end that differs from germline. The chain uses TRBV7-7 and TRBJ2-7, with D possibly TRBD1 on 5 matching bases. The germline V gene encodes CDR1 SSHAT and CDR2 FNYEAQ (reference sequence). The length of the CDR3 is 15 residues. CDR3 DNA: TGTGCTAGCAGCTTAAACCCAGGCAGGGACTACGAGCAGTACTTC. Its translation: CASSLNPGRDYEQYF.

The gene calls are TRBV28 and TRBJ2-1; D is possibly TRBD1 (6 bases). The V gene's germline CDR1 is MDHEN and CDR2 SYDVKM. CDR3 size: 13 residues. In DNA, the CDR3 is TGTGCAGCACAGGGACGGGGCTACAATGAGCAGTTCTTC. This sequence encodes CAAQGRGYNEQFF.

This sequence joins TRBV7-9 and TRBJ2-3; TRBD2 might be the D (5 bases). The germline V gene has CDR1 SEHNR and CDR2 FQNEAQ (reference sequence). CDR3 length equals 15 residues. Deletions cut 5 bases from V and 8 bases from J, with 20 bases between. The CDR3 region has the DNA TGTGCCAGCAGCCCACGGGAACTGTCGTCAGCTACGCAGTATTTT. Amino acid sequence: CASSPRELSSATQYF.

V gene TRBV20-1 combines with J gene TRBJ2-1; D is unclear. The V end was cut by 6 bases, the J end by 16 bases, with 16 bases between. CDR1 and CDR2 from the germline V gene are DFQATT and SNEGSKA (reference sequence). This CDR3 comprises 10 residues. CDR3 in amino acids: CSAPPRIRFF. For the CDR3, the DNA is TGCAGTGCCCCCCCTCGGATAAGATTCTTC.

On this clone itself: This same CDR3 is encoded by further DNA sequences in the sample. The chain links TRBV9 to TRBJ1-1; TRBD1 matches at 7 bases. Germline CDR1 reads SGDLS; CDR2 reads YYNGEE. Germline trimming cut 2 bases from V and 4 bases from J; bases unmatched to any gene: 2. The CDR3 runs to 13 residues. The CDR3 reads CASSVTGSTEAFF. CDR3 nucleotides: TGTGCCAGCAGCGTGACAGGGAGCACTGAAGCTTTCTTT.